The sequence of this TCR beta chain was determined in a study of cytomegalovirus exposure and HLA in healthy donors. Study-wide findings and caveats: Earlier analysis looked at TCR beta V segments, and most were productive about 87% or about 30% of the time.

Amplification used 60 Vbeta primers and 13 Jbeta primers. Assay: immunoSEQ multiplex PCR; the TCRdb copy retains only in-frame clones and omits some. The sample has 100,000 to 150,000 clones, approximately 80% seen once. V lost 3 bases, J lost 6 bases, and 4 bases stayed unmatched. Germline V gene lookup returns CDR1 MGHRA and CDR2 YSYEKL. This CDR3 contains 15 residues. Donors had nominal health at sampling but likely had unrecorded immune exposures. On this clone: The antigen is unknown.

The rearrangement joins TRBV4-1 to TRBJ1-6; TRBD1 matches at 8 bases. The source is a woman between 40 and 55 years old in good health and CMV-seropositive. The sequenced sample was PBMCs. The DNA of the CDR3 is TGCGCCAGCAGCCATGCAGGGGGCCGTAATTCACCCCTCCACTTT. The encoded protein is CASSHAGGRNSPLHF.